This section outlines one T cell receptor (beta chain) sequence together with its context. Its target is unknown. This record comes from a study of cytomegalovirus exposure and HLA in healthy donors. General study points: On later analysis, the bulk of CMV-associated TCR beta chains appeared to be HLA-restricted.

Amplification used 60 Vbeta primers and 13 Jbeta primers. Clones were sequenced by immunoSEQ multiplex PCR, and TCRdb holds only the in-frame ones, with some missing. This table holds 130,000 or so clones. The V and J ends lost 7 bases and 0 bases respectively, with 17 bases between them. Germline CDR1 is SGHNT and CDR2 is YYREEE (reference sequence). The CDR3 is 16 residues long. Specimen: PBMCs. This sequence joins TRBV5-4 and TRBJ1-5; possibly TRBD1 for D (5 bases). The receptor was derived from a woman between 40 and 55 years old in good health and CMV-seropositive. The CDR3 loop is CASSSGGGNSNQPQHF. The DNA for the CDR3 is TGTGCCAGCTCCTCCGGGGGGGGAAATAGCAATCAGCCCCAGCATTTT. The variable domain in full, completed from reference TRBV5-4 and TRBJ1-5, reads ETGVTQSPTHLIKTRGQQVTLRCSSQSGHNTVSWYQQALGQGPQFIFQYYREEENGRGNFPPRFSGLQFPNYSSELNVNALELDDSALYLCASSSGGGNSNQPQHFGDGTRLSIL.